The 31 T cell receptor beta chains given below trace back to one sample, sequenced in a study of shared clonotypes between healthy human individuals. The table came from immunoSEQ multiplex PCR; TCRdb's copy has only in-frame clones and leaves some out. The data show some 2.1 million clones, roughly 96% seen once. The specimen sequenced was naive CD4+ T cells sorted from blood. The subset was: CD45RA+ positively selected. Every receptor here comes from a man between 18 and 35 years old in good health.

This clone was observed once. The CDR3 nucleotides are TGTGCCAGCAGGATCTCCTATAATTCACCCCTCCACTTT. Its translation is CASRISYNSPLHF. This rearrangement joins TRBV6-5 to TRBJ1-6; unclear D gene. Germline loops: CDR1 MNHEY, CDR2 SVGAGI. The CDR3 contains 13 residues. V lost 6 bases and J lost 0, with 3 bases in between.

Points on this clone: Since a much larger clone is just one base distant, this may be a read error. Other nucleotide sequences from this sample produce the same CDR3. V gene TRBV7-6 combines with J gene TRBJ1-1, with D tentatively TRBD1 (6 bases). This CDR3 spans 13 amino acids. Trimming stripped 3 bases from V and 1 base from J, with 6 bases between. CDR1 and CDR2 (germline): SGHVS, FNYEAQ. The CDR3 loop reads CASSLDRNTEAFF. The CDR3, as DNA: TGTGCCAGCAGCTTGGACAGGAACACTGAAGCTTTCTTT.

The CDR3 DNA is TGTGCCAGCTCACTAGGGACAGTCTACAATGAGCAGTTCTTC. This encodes CASSLGTVYNEQFF. This chain uses TRBV18 with TRBJ2-1, with 7 bases that match TRBD1. J was trimmed by 3 bases and V by 4 bases; bases with no gene match: 3. The germline V gene has CDR1 KGHSH and CDR2 LQKENI. This CDR3 has 14 residues.

This chain connects TRBV29-1 to TRBJ2-7; D perhaps matches TRBD1 (5 bases). Between the trimmed V and J ends, which lost 4 bases and 0 bases, there was a span of 10 bases. CDR1 and CDR2 (germline): SQVTM, ANQGSEA. The CDR3 is 13 amino acids. DNA of the CDR3: TGCAGCGTTGGCCAGGGTAGCTCCTACGAGCAGTACTTC. Its protein product is CSVGQGSSYEQYF.

This rearrangement joins TRBV4-1 to TRBJ1-3; D gene ambiguous. With 1 base removed from V and 0 bases from J, the gap between germline ends came to 10 bases. Looked up from germline, CDR1 is MGHRA and CDR2 is YSYEKL. The CDR3 is 16 residues long. CDR3 DNA: TGCGCCAGCAGCCAAGGCCTCATAAGCTCTGGAAACACCATATATTTT. Translation: CASSQGLISSGNTIYF.

The J gene is TRBJ1-5, the V gene TRBV28, with D unclear. Germline-derived CDR1 and CDR2 are MDHEN and SYDVKM. V gave up 6 bases and J gave up 0 bases, with 9 bases separating them. The CDR3 sequence is 14 residues long. The CDR3 is CASSSVVSNQPQHF. Here the CDR3 DNA reads TGTGCCAGCAGCTCGGTGGTTAGCAATCAGCCCCAGCATTTT.

Concerning this clone itself: The same CDR3 arises from other DNA sequences in this sample as well. V and J are TRBV18 and TRBJ2-7; the match to TRBD2 covers 10 bases. Germline CDR1 and CDR2: KGHSH and LQKENI. V shed 3 bases, J shed 1 base, and the junction held 6 bases outside the gene matches. The CDR3 runs to 16 residues. DNA of the CDR3: TGTGCCAGCTCACCCGGACTAGCGGACCTTTCCTACGAGCAGTACTTC. Its translation: CASSPGLADLSYEQYF.

CDR3 sequence: CANNEAFGLCGYTF. DNA of the CDR3: TGTGCCAACAACGAAGCTTTCGGGCTCTGTGGCTACACCTTC. The V call is TRBV27, the J call TRBJ1-2; D not certain. Germline values: CDR1 MNHEY, CDR2 SMNVEV (reference sequence). The V end was cut by 10 bases, the J end by 7 bases, with 22 bases between. This CDR3 is 14 amino acids long.

This sequence joins TRBV7-9 and TRBJ2-7; D may be TRBD1 or TRBD2 (5 bases each). The ends were cut back, 1 base at V and 6 bases at J, with 10 bases in the middle. This CDR3 region has 13 residues. Germline CDR1 and CDR2: SEHNR and FQNEAQ (reference sequence). The CDR3 region is CASSLGNGGEQYF. The CDR3 coding sequence is TGTGCCAGCAGCTTAGGAAATGGGGGCGAGCAGTACTTC.

The V and J genes are TRBV9 and TRBJ2-7; TRBD1 is a possible D gene (5 bases). The germline V gene has CDR1 SGDLS and CDR2 YYNGEE. The V end was cut by 0 bases, the J end by 3 bases, with 13 bases between. The CDR3 sequence is 15 residues long. CDR3 region: CASSVDVRVVYEQYF. CDR3 nucleotides: TGTGCCAGCAGCGTAGATGTCAGGGTGGTCTACGAGCAGTACTTC.

For this clone: This may be a read error, as it is one base from a much larger clone. This sample includes further DNA sequences coding for the same CDR3. V usage is TRBV29-1 and J usage is TRBJ1-1, with a weak D call TRBD1 (6 bases). CDR1 and CDR2 (germline): SQVTM, ANQGSEA. The CDR3 spans 15 residues. CDR3: CSVNFQGLWNTEAFF. The CDR3 DNA follows: TGCAGCGTTAATTTCCAGGGGTTATGGAACACTGAGGCTTTCTTT.

The rearrangement uses TRBV9 and TRBJ2-3; D possibly corresponds to TRBD2 (6 bases). Trimming removed 4 bases from V and 1 base from J, with 13 bases in between. This CDR3 has 15 amino acids. Germline values: CDR1 SGDLS, CDR2 YYNGEE. The CDR3 region is CASSLGGSGTDTQYF. CDR3 DNA sequence: TGTGCCAGCAGCCTCGGAGGGAGCGGCACAGATACGCAGTATTTT. Full variable domain (outside the CDR3, taken from reference TRBV9 and TRBJ2-3): DSGVTQTPKHLITATGQRVTLRCSPRSGDLSVYWYQQSLDQGLQFLIQYYNGEERAKGNILERFSAQQFPDLHSELNLSSLELGDSALYFCASSLGGSGTDTQYFGPGTRLTVL.

A remark on this clone: The sample contains more than one DNA sequence encoding this CDR3. The genes are TRBV7-2 and TRBJ2-7; perhaps TRBD1 as D (5 bases). V was shortened by 3 bases and J by 3 bases, with 9 bases between the two germline ends. Looked up from germline, CDR1 is SGHTA and CDR2 is FQGNSA. The CDR3 consists of 13 residues. CDR3 sequence reads: CASSFRQNYEQYF. CDR3 DNA: TGTGCCAGCAGCTTTCGACAGAACTACGAGCAGTACTTC. The entire variable domain, with the rest obtained from reference TRBV7-2 and TRBJ2-7, is as follows: GAGVSQSPSNKVTEKGKDVELRCDPISGHTALYWYRQSLGQGLEFLIYFQGNSAPDKSGLPSDRFSAERTGGSVSTLTIQRTQQEDSAVYLCASSFRQNYEQYFGPGTRLTVT.

Concerning this clone: A read error may produce the germline difference seen at one junction end. The chain carries TRBV10-1 and TRBJ2-3; 13 bases align to TRBD2. The CDR3 covers 18 residues. CDR1 is WNHNN, CDR2 SYGVQD, per germline (reference sequence). CDR3 protein: CAGRGTGLAGPSTDTQYF. The CDR3 DNA sequence: TGCGCCGGCAGGGGAACGGGACTAGCGGGGCCTAGCACAGATACGCAGTATTTT.

This chain uses TRBV23-1 with TRBJ2-1, with TRBD2 matching over 13 bases. TRBV23-1 is identified as an open reading frame with a role that is uncertain. The V gene end was trimmed by 0 bases and the J gene end by 14 bases; junction bases not matched to a gene: 10. The CDR3 has 16 amino acids. The CDR3 region is CASSQSGIGTSGKEFF. CDR3 nucleotides: TGCGCCAGCAGTCAATCGGGGATCGGGACTAGCGGGAAAGAGTTCTTC.

The chain joins TRBV19 to TRBJ2-1, with 7 bases aligning to TRBD2. CDR3 size: 14 residues. The J segment lost 7 bases and the V segment lost 11 bases, leaving 14 bases of the junction unmatched. Germline V gene lookup returns CDR1 LNHDA and CDR2 SQIVND (reference sequence). The CDR3 DNA is TGTGCCTCCTCAGGCGAGCGGGATCGGAATGAGCAGTTCTTC. Translation gives CASSGERDRNEQFF.

The V call is TRBV2, the J call TRBJ2-6; 8 bases fit TRBD1. V shed 3 bases and J 0 bases; nucleotides not matched to a gene: 1. The CDR3 is made up of 16 amino acids. The V gene's germline CDR1 is SNHLY and CDR2 FYNNEI. CDR3 amino acids: CASSEGQASGANVLTF. The CDR3 DNA follows: TGTGCCAGCAGTGAGGGACAGGCCTCTGGGGCCAACGTCCTGACTTTC.

The J gene is TRBJ2-7, the V gene TRBV29-1, with 8 bases aligning to TRBD1. The germline gives CDR1 SQVTM, CDR2 ANQGSEA. V trimming: 7 bases; J trimming: 3 bases; junction bases outside the gene matches: 5. The CDR3 extends over 12 amino acids. The CDR3 is CSDGQGRYEQYF. The DNA of the CDR3 is TGCAGCGACGGACAGGGCCGCTACGAGCAGTACTTC.

The rearrangement joins TRBV18 to TRBJ2-2; D unclear. This CDR3 has 13 residues. Trimming removed 6 bases from V and 10 bases from J, with 15 bases in between. Germline V lookup: CDR1 KGHSH, CDR2 LQKENI. The CDR3 nucleotides are TGTGCCAGCTCTTCCCCTGTGAGCTCGGAGCTGTTTTTT. Translation: CASSSPVSSELFF. Using reference TRBV18 and TRBJ2-2 for the parts outside the CDR3, the full variable domain is NAGVMQNPRHLVRRRGQEARLRCSPMKGHSHVYWYRQLPEEGLKFMVYLQKENIIDESGMPKERFSAEFPKEGPSILRIQQVVRGDSAAYFCASSSPVSSELFFGEGSRLTVL.

Points on this clone: One end of the junction is discordant with germline, which a read error may explain. CDR3 protein: CASSSPWTGEGEQYF. The CDR3 DNA sequence: TGTGCCAGCTCATCACCCTGGACAGGGGAGGGCGAGCAGTACTTC. The V call is TRBV18, the J call TRBJ2-7; 9 nucleotides agree with TRBD1. This CDR3 has 15 amino acids. CDR1 is KGHSH, CDR2 LQKENI, per germline.

This chain joins TRBV7-2 and TRBJ1-2, with TRBD1 identical over 7 bases. The J segment lost 13 bases and the V segment lost 1 base, leaving 12 bases of the junction unmatched. The germline V gene has CDR1 SGHTA and CDR2 FQGNSA. The CDR3 has 14 amino acids. This chain's CDR3 is CASSLGATGIACTF. The CDR3 coding sequence is TGTGCCAGCAGCTTAGGGGCGACAGGGATCGCTTGCACCTTC.

The chain combines TRBV28 with TRBJ2-5, with a tentative D call TRBD2 (6 bases). The V end was cut by 3 bases, the J end by 2 bases, with 16 bases between. Per germline, CDR1 MDHEN and CDR2 SYDVKM. The CDR3 is 16 amino acids. DNA of the CDR3: TGTGCCAGCAGTTTGGCGGGGCTGGGGAGTCAAGAGACCCAGTACTTC. Protein: CASSLAGLGSQETQYF.

The genes are TRBV5-4 and TRBJ1-6; D may be TRBD1 (5 bases). The CDR3 loop spans 16 amino acids. Trimming shortened V by 4 bases and J by 5 bases, and 16 bases separated the two germline ends. CDR1 and CDR2 from the germline V gene are SGHNT and YYREEE (reference sequence). CDR3 sequence reads: CASSPGGFWDNSPLHF. For the CDR3, the DNA is TGTGCCAGCAGCCCCGGGGGTTTCTGGGATAATTCACCCCTCCACTTT.

Worth noting for this clone: This same CDR3 is encoded by further DNA sequences in the sample. V gene TRBV18 combines with J gene TRBJ2-5, with D unclear. V was shortened by 3 bases and J by 4 bases, with 9 bases between the two germline ends. Germline V gene data show CDR1 as KGHSH and CDR2 as LQKENI. The CDR3 contains 13 residues. CDR3 coding DNA: TGTGCCAGCTCACCGACCCTCTTAGAGACCCAGTACTTC. Encoded protein: CASSPTLLETQYF.

The genes are TRBV4-1 and TRBJ2-2; D possibly corresponds to TRBD2 (7 bases). Germline V gene data show CDR1 as MGHRA and CDR2 as YSYEKL. The CDR3 consists of 17 residues. The V and J ends lost 0 bases and 0 bases respectively, with 11 bases between them. The CDR3 DNA reads as TGCGCCAGCAGCCAAGATAGGGGGACTACGAACACCGGGGAGCTGTTTTTT. It specifies CASSQDRGTTNTGELFF.

The chain recombines TRBV9 with TRBJ1-2; D gene unclear. The germline gives CDR1 SGDLS, CDR2 YYNGEE. The V and J ends lost 0 bases and 4 bases respectively, with 19 bases between them. The CDR3 contains 17 residues. The CDR3 spells CASSVDEVAGGPYGYTF. In DNA, the CDR3 is TGTGCCAGCAGCGTAGATGAAGTGGCGGGCGGGCCCTATGGCTACACCTTC.

This chain joins TRBV11-3 and TRBJ2-7; unclear D gene. The CDR3 loop spans 13 amino acids. V was trimmed by 3 bases and J by 1 base, leaving 7 bases between them. Germline CDR1 and CDR2: SGHNT and YENEEA. The CDR3 nucleotides read TGTGCCAGCAGCTTTGGCAGTTCCTACGAGCAGTACTTC. Translation: CASSFGSSYEQYF.

The V call is TRBV7-2, the J call TRBJ2-7; 10 bases fit TRBD1. Germline V lookup: CDR1 SGHTA, CDR2 FQGNSA. This CDR3 comprises 15 residues. Trimming removed 5 bases from V and 7 bases from J; junction bases left unmatched: 11. For the CDR3, the DNA is TGTGCCAGCAGCGCCCGGGACAGGGGTCCGGAGGAGCAGTACTTC. The encoded protein is CASSARDRGPEEQYF. Filled out from reference TRBV7-2 and TRBJ2-7, the complete variable domain reads GAGVSQSPSNKVTEKGKDVELRCDPISGHTALYWYRQSLGQGLEFLIYFQGNSAPDKSGLPSDRFSAERTGGSVSTLTIQRTQQEDSAVYLCASSARDRGPEEQYFGPGTRLTVT.

This chain joins TRBV7-3 and TRBJ2-1, with D perhaps matching TRBD1 (6 bases). The CDR3 runs 12 residues. V was shortened by 5 bases and J by 6 bases, with 8 bases between the two germline ends. Germline-derived CDR1 and CDR2 are SGHTA and FQGTGA. CDR3: CASSTGLNEQFF. The CDR3 nucleotides are TGTGCCAGCAGCACAGGGCTCAATGAGCAGTTCTTC.

V and J are TRBV15 and TRBJ1-4, with 11 nucleotides matching TRBD1. Trimming took 0 bases from V and 4 from J; bases not matched to a gene: 10. This CDR3 has 19 residues. Per the germline V gene, CDR1 is LNHNV and CDR2 is YYDKDF (reference sequence). In nucleotides, the CDR3 is TGTGCCACCAGCAGAGATCTGGCAGGACAGGGGGCTGGTAATGAAAAACTGTTTTTT. Translating gives CATSRDLAGQGAGNEKLFF.

This chain links TRBV6-4 with TRBJ2-1; 8 nucleotides agree with TRBD1. Trimming took 5 bases from V and 4 from J; bases not matched to a gene: 13. Germline assignment: CDR1 MRHNA and CDR2 SNTAGT. The CDR3 is 17 amino acids. The CDR3 spells CASSKDRGLLLYNEQFF. In nucleotides, the CDR3 is TGTGCCAGCAGTAAAGACAGGGGCCTTCTCCTATACAATGAGCAGTTCTTC.